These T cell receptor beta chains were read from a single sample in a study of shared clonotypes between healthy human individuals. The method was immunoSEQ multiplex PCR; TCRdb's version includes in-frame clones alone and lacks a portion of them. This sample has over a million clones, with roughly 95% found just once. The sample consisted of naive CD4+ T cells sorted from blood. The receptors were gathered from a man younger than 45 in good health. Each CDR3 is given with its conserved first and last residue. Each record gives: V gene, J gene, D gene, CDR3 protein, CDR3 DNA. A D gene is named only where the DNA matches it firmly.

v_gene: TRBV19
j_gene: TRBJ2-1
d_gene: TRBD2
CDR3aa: CASSQPGLSNEQFF
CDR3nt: TGTGCCAGTAGCCAGCCGGGACTATCAAATGAGCAGTTCTTC

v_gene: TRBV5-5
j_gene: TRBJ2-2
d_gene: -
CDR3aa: CASSLSFLPGKWAGELFF
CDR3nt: TGTGCCAGCAGCTTAAGTTTTCTCCCGGGGAAGTGGGCCGGGGAGCTGTTTTTT

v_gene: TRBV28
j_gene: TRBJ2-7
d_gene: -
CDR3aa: CASSLGMAGVYEQYF
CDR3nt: TGTGCCAGCAGTTTGGGGATGGCAGGAGTCTACGAGCAGTACTTC

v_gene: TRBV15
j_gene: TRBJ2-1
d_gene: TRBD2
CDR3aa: CATSRDFSGRTNEQFF
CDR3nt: TGTGCCACCAGCAGAGATTTTAGCGGGAGGACCAATGAGCAGTTCTTC

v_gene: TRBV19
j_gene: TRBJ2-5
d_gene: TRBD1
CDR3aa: CASRKTGGLIQYF
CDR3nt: TGTGCCAGTAGAAAAACAGGGGGGCTTATCCAGTACTTC

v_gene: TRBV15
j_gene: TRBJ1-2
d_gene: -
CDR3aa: CATSRDRRGGYTF
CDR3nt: TGTGCCACCAGCAGAGATCGGAGGGGAGGATACACCTTC

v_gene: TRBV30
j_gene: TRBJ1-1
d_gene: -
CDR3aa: CAWESGGNTEAFF
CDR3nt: TGTGCCTGGGAATCGGGGGGGAACACTGAAGCTTTCTTT

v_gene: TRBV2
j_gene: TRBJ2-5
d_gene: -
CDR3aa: CASSEAMGGGETQYF
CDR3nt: TGTGCCAGCAGTGAAGCGATGGGGGGCGGGGAGACCCAGTACTTC

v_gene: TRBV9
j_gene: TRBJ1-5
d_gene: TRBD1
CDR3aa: CASSVGTGGEQPQHF
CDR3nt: TGTGCCAGCAGCGTAGGGACAGGGGGGGAACAGCCCCAGCATTTT

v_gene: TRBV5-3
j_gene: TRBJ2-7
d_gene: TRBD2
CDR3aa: CARITRLAGYEQYF
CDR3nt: TGTGCCAGAATAACAAGACTAGCGGGGTACGAGCAGTACTTC

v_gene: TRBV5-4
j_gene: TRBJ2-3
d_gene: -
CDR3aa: CASRSLEGAGYF
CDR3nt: TGTGCCAGCAGATCCTTGGAAGGAGCCGGGTATTTT

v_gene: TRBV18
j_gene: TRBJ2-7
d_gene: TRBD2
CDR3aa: CASSPVIAGDYYEQYF
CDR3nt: TGTGCCAGCTCACCTGTTATTGCGGGAGATTACTACGAGCAGTACTTC

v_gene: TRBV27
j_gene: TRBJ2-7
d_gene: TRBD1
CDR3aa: CASSPPPNRDRASYEQYF
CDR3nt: TGTGCCAGCAGTCCCCCTCCCAACCGGGACAGGGCATCCTACGAGCAGTACTTC

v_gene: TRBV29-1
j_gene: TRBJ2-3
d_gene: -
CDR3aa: CSVSGQKSYTDTQYF
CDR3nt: TGCAGCGTTTCAGGGCAAAAGAGTTACACAGATACGCAGTATTTT